The clone carrying this T cell receptor (beta chain) came up once. Its antigen is currently unknown. These data come from a study of OX40 agonist ivuxolimab in advanced cancers. In the study overall: Ivuxolimab, which is an agonistic anti-OX40 (CD134) antibody, was administered to the patients.

General observations from the study: On average, CD8+ T cells had more expanded clones than CD4+.

Samples of blood were obtained at baseline, on cycle 4 day 1, and on cycle 7 day 1. V was shortened by 7 bases and J by 0 bases, with 9 bases between the two germline ends. Germline CDR1 reads SGHVS; CDR2 reads FQNEAQ. This CDR3 is built from 13 residues. Libraries were prepared by immunoSEQ multiplex PCR; TCRdb keeps only in-frame clonotypes and omits some of them. The profile covers around 45,000 clones, with roughly 86% appearing a single time and 7.8% taken by the ten largest. This sequence was found in an adult with an advanced solid tumor such as melanoma, head and neck, liver or kidney cancer. This chain connects TRBV7-8 to TRBJ1-1, with D unresolved. The specimen comprised CD4+ or CD8+ T cells sorted from blood, sampled in a trial of the OX40 agonist ivuxolimab. CDR3 loop: CASTLTVNTEAFF. The CDR3 coding sequence is TGTGCCAGCACACTTACCGTGAACACTGAAGCTTTCTTT.